Below are 10 T cell receptor beta chains sequenced from a single sample in a study of blood T cell repertoires in COVID-19. TCRdb's copy holds only in-frame clones and misses some; the assay was immunoSEQ multiplex PCR. The table lists about half a million clones, 75% to 90% of them singletons. The sample taken for sequencing was peripheral blood. The receptors were gathered from a human donor in a cohort sampled during active COVID-19.

This chain joins TRBV29-1 and TRBJ2-5, with a possible D match to TRBD2 (5 bases). This CDR3 spans 11 amino acids. Germline assignment: CDR1 SQVTM and CDR2 ANQGSEA. V was clipped by 2 bases and J by 4 bases, with 5 bases between them. Here the CDR3 reads CSVERGETQYF. CDR3 DNA: TGCAGCGTTGAACGGGGAGAGACCCAGTACTTC.

This clone occurred once. This rearrangement joins TRBV6-6 to TRBJ1-1; 10 bases line up with TRBD1. V lost 2 bases to trimming and J lost 6 bases; unmatched junction nucleotides: 3. CDR3 length equals 14 residues. Germline V gene lookup returns CDR1 MNHNY and CDR2 SVGAGI (reference sequence). The CDR3 DNA sequence: TGTGCCAGCAGTTACAGGGACAGGGGCTCTGAAGCTTTCTTT. This gives the protein CASSYRDRGSEAFF.

V gene TRBV11-1 combines with J gene TRBJ2-5, with TRBD2 matching over 8 bases. Trimming cost V 6 bases and J 3 bases; bases outside gene matches: 9. Germline lookup yields CDR1 SGHAT and CDR2 FQDESV (reference sequence). The CDR3 covers 15 residues. The CDR3 nucleotides read TGTGCCAGCAGGCCCGCGGGACTAGTGGAAGAGACCCAGTACTTC. This encodes CASRPAGLVEETQYF.

This chain links TRBV5-5 with TRBJ2-1; D might be TRBD2 (6 bases). From germline, CDR1 is SGHKS and CDR2 YYEKEE (reference sequence). V was pared by 0 bases and J by 4 bases, with 14 bases between. The CDR3 runs to 16 residues. CDR3 nucleotide sequence: TGTGCCAGCAGCTTGGGAGGCCTAGCGTCTTACAATGAGCAGTTCTTC. Protein product: CASSLGGLASYNEQFF.

The rearrangement uses TRBV19 and TRBJ1-2, with 7 bases fitting TRBD1. With V trimmed by 7 bases and J by 1 base, 9 bases remained unmatched. Germline V gene lookup returns CDR1 LNHDA and CDR2 SQIVND (reference sequence). This CDR3 is built from 15 residues. The CDR3 nucleotides are TGTGCCAGTATTCGGAGGGACAGTTATAACTATGGCTACACCTTC. Translating gives CASIRRDSYNYGYTF. Based on the CDR3 plus reference TRBV19 and TRBJ1-2, the full variable domain is DGGITQSPKYLFRKEGQNVTLSCEQNLNHDAMYWYRQDPGQGLRLIYYSQIVNDFQKGDIAEGYSVSREKKESFPLTVTSAQKNPTAFYLCASIRRDSYNYGYTFGSGTRLTVV.

This chain uses TRBV29-1 with TRBJ1-5; D unclear. CDR3 size: 13 residues. V was clipped by 4 bases and J by 0 bases, with 7 bases between them. The germline V gene has CDR1 SQVTM and CDR2 ANQGSEA. The CDR3 reads CSVAGPSNQPQHF. The CDR3 DNA follows: TGCAGCGTTGCCGGTCCTAGCAATCAGCCCCAGCATTTT.

V usage is TRBV6-5 and J usage is TRBJ1-2, with a possible D match to TRBD1 (5 bases). The CDR3 totals 14 residues. The germline CDR1 and CDR2 sequences are MNHEY and SVGAGI. V was shortened by 2 bases and J by 7 bases, with 14 bases between the two germline ends. The CDR3 reads CASSYGSREGGYTF. In DNA, the CDR3 is TGTGCCAGCAGTTACGGGTCCAGGGAAGGTGGCTACACCTTC.

This clone has just one count. J is TRBJ1-6 and V is TRBV29-1; 7 nucleotides agree with TRBD1. The germline CDR1 and CDR2 sequences are SQVTM and ANQGSEA. J gave up 5 bases and V 6 bases, and 7 bases lay outside the gene matches. The CDR3 loop spans 14 amino acids. Here the CDR3 reads CSVKTGQNNSPLHF. In DNA form, the CDR3 reads TGCAGCGTCAAGACAGGGCAAAATAATTCACCCCTCCACTTT.

This chain connects TRBV6-5 to TRBJ2-5; 9 nucleotides match TRBD1. The CDR3 is 15 amino acids. V dropped 5 bases and J dropped 2; count of bases not matched to a gene: 6. From germline, CDR1 is MNHEY and CDR2 SVGAGI. As DNA, the CDR3 is TGTGCCAGCAGTCTGACCGGGACAGGGCAAGAGACCCAGTACTTC. Its translation: CASSLTGTGQETQYF.

The gene calls are TRBV2 and TRBJ2-2; D is possibly TRBD1 (5 bases). The CDR3 spans 16 residues. V lost 6 bases and J 7 bases, leaving 21 bases between the germline ends. CDR1 SNHLY and CDR2 FYNNEI come from the germline V gene. CDR3 nucleotides: TGTGCCAGCAGGGTGGGGCTCCGAGAGCGTGTCGGGGAGCTGTTTTTT. It translates to CASRVGLRERVGELFF.